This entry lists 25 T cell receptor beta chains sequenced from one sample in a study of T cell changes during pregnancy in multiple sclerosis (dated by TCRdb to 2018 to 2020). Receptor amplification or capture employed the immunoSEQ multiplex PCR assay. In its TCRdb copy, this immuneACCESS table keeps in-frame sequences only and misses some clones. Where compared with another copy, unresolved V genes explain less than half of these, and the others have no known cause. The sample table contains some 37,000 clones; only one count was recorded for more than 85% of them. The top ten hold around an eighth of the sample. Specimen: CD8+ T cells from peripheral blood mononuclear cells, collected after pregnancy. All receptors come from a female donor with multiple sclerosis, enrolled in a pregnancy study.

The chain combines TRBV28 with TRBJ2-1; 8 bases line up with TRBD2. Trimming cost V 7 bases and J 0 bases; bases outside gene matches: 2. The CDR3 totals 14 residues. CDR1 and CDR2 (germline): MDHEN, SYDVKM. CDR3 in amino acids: CASTGTSSYNEQFF. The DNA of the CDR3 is TGTGCCAGCACTGGGACTAGCTCCTACAATGAGCAGTTCTTC. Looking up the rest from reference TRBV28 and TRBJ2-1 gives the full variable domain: DVKVTQSSRYLVKRTGEKVFLECVQDMDHENMFWYRQDPGLGLRLIYFSYDVKMKEKGDIPEGYSVSREKKERFSLILESASTNQTSMYLCASTGTSSYNEQFFGPGTRLTVL.

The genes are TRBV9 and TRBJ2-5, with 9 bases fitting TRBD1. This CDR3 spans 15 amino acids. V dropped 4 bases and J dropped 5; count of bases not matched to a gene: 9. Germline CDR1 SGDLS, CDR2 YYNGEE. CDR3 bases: TGTGCCAGCAGCCCAGATGGGACAGGGTGGGAGACCCAGTACTTC. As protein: CASSPDGTGWETQYF. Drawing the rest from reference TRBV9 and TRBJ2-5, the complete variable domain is DSGVTQTPKHLITATGQRVTLRCSPRSGDLSVYWYQQSLDQGLQFLIQYYNGEERAKGNILERFSAQQFPDLHSELNLSSLELGDSALYFCASSPDGTGWETQYFGPGTRLLVL.

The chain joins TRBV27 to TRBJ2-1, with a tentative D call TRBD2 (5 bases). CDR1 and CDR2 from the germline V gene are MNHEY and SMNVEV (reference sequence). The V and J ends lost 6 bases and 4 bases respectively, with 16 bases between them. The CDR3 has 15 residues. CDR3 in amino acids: CASSVGGSGYNEQFF. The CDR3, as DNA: TGTGCCAGCAGCGTTGGCGGGTCGGGATACAATGAGCAGTTCTTC.

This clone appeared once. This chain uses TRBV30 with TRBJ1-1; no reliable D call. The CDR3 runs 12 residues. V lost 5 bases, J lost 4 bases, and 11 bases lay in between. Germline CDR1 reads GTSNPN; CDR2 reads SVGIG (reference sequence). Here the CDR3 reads CAWGVEGTEAFF. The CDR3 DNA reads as TGTGCCTGGGGGGTTGAGGGCACTGAAGCTTTCTTT.

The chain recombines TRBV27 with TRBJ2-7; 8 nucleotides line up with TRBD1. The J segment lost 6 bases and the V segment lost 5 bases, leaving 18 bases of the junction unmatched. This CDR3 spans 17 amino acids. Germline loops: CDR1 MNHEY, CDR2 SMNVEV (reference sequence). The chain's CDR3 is CASSPPRLGQGASEQYF. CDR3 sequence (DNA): TGTGCCAGCAGTCCCCCCAGGCTGGGGCAGGGGGCCTCCGAGCAGTACTTC.

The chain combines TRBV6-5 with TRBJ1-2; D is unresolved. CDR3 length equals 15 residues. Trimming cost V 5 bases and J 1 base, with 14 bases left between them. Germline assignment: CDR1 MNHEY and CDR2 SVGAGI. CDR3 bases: TGTGCCAGCAGTATCGGTAGCCCCATTAACTATGGCTACACCTTC. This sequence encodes CASSIGSPINYGYTF.

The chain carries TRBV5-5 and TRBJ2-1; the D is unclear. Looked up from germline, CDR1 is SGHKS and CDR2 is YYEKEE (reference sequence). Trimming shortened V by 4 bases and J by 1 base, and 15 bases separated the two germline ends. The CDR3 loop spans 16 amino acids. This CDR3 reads CASSDGLQPSYNEQFF. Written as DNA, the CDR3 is TGTGCCAGCAGCGACGGGTTGCAGCCGTCCTACAATGAGCAGTTCTTC. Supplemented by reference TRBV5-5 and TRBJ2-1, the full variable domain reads DAGVTQSPTHLIKTRGQQVTLRCSPISGHKSVSWYQQVLGQGPQFIFQYYEKEERGRGNFPDRFSARQFPNYSSELNVNALLLGDSALYLCASSDGLQPSYNEQFFGPGTRLTVL.

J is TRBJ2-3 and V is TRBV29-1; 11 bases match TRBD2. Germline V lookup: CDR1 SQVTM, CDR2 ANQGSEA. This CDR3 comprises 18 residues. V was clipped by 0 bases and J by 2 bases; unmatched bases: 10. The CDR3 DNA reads TGCAGCGTTGAAGAATATGCTAGCGGGGGGCGTGTCACAGATACGCAGTATTTT. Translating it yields CSVEEYASGGRVTDTQYF.

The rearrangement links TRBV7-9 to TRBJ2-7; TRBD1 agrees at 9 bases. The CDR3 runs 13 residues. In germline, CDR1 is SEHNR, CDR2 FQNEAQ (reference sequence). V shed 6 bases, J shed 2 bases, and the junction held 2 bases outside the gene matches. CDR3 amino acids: CASSDRGTYEQYF. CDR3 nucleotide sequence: TGTGCCAGCAGTGACAGGGGGACCTACGAGCAGTACTTC.

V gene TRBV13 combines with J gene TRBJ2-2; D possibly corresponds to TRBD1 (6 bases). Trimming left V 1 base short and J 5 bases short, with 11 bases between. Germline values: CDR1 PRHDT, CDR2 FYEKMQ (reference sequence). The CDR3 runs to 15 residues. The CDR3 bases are TGTGCCAGCAGCTTAGCAGGCAGGGGAACCGGGGAGCTGTTTTTT. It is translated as CASSLAGRGTGELFF.

Here the CDR3 reads CASSPRSGQGGVGTQYF. In DNA, the CDR3 is TGTGCCAGCAGCCCCCGGTCGGGACAGGGGGGGGTAGGGACCCAGTACTTC. The genes are TRBV28 and TRBJ2-5; 11 bases are a match to TRBD1. Germline loops: CDR1 MDHEN, CDR2 SYDVKM. Losses at the gene ends were 6 bases for V and 7 bases for J; bases not matched to a gene: 16. The CDR3 loop spans 17 amino acids.

In DNA, the CDR3 is TGTGCCAGCAGCTTGTCGACACCTCCGAACACTGAAGCTTTCTTT. Translating gives CASSLSTPPNTEAFF. The chain employs TRBV7-8 and TRBJ1-1; D unresolved. Per germline, CDR1 SGHVS and CDR2 FQNEAQ. CDR3 length equals 15 residues. Trimming left V 3 bases short and J 1 base short, with 12 bases between.

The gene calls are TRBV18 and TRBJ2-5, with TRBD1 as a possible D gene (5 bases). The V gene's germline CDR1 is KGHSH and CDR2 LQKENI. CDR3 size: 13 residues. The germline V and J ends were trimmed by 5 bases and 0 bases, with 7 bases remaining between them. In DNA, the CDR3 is TGTGCCAGCTCATCAGGGTACCAAGAGACCCAGTACTTC. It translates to CASSSGYQETQYF.

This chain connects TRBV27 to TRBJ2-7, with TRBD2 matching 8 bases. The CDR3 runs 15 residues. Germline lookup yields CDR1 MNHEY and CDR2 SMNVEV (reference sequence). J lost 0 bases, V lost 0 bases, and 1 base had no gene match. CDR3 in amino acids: CASSLSAGGSYEQYF. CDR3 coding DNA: TGTGCCAGCAGTTTATCCGCGGGAGGCTCCTACGAGCAGTACTTC.

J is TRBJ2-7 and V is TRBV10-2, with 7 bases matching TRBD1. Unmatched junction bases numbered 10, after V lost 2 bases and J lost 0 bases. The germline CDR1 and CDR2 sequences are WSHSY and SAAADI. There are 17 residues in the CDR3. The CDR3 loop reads CASSEKNRGRSSYEQYF. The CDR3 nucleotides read TGCGCCAGCAGTGAGAAAAACAGGGGAAGGAGCTCCTACGAGCAGTACTTC.

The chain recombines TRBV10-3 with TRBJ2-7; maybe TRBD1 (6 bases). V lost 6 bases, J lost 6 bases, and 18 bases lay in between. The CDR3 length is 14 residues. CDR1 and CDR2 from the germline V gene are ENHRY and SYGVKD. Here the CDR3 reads CAISGTTGLSEQYF. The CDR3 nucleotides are TGTGCCATCAGCGGGACCACAGGGTTGTCCGAGCAGTACTTC.

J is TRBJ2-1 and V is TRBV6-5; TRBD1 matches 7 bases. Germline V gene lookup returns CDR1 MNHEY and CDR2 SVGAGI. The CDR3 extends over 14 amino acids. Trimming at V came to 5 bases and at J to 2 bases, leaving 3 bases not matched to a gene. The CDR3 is CASSSQGAYNEQFF. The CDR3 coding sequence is TGTGCCAGCAGTAGTCAGGGGGCCTACAATGAGCAGTTCTTC.

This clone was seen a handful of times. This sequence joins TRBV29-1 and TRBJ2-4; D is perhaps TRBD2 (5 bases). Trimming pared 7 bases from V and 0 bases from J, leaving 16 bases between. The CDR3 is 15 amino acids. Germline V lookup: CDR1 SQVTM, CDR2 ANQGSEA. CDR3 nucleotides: TGCAGCGCCCTCGGAGGCTCACCAGCCAAAAACATTCAGTACTTC. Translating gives CSALGGSPAKNIQYF.

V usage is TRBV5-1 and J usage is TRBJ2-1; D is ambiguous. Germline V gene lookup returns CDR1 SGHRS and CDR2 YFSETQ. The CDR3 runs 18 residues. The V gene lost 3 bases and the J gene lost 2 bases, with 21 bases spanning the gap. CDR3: CASSSGEVWPRTYNEQFF. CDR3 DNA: TGCGCCAGCAGCTCCGGAGAGGTTTGGCCACGAACCTACAATGAGCAGTTCTTC.

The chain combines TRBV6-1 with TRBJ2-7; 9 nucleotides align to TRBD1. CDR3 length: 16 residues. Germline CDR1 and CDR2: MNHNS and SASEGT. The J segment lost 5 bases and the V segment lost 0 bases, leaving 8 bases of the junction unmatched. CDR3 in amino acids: CASSEAQGTGNDEQYF. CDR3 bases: TGTGCCAGCAGTGAAGCGCAGGGGACAGGGAACGACGAGCAGTACTTC.

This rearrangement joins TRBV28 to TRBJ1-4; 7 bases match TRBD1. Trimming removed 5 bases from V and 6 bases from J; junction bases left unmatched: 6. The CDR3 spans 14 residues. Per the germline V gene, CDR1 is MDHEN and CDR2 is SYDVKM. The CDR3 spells CASSQDRQDEKLFF. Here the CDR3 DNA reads TGTGCCAGCAGTCAGGACAGGCAGGATGAAAAACTGTTTTTT.

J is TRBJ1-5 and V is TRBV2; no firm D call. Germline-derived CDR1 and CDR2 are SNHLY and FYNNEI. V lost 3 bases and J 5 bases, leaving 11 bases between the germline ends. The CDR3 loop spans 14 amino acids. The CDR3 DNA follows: TGTGCCAGCAGTGAGAGAGGGATGCATCAGCCCCAGCATTTT. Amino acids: CASSERGMHQPQHF.

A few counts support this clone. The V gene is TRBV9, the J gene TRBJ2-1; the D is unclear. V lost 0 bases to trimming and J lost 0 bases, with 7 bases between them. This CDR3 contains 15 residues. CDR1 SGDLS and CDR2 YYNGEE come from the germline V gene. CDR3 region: CASSVGKSSYNEQFF. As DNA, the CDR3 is TGTGCCAGCAGCGTAGGAAAGAGCTCCTACAATGAGCAGTTCTTC.

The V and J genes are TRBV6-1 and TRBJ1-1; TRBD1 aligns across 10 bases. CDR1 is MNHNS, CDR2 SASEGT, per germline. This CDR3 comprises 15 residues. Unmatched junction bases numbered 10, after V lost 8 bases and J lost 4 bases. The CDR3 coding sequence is TGTGCCAGCCCCGCGGACAGGGGGTCCGGCACTGAAGCTTTCTTT. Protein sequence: CASPADRGSGTEAFF.

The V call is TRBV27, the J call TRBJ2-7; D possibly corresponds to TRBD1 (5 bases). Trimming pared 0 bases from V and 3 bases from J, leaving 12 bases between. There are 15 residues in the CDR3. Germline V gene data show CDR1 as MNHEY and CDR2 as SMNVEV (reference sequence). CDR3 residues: CASSLSPGPGYEQYF. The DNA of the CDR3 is TGTGCCAGCAGTTTATCGCCAGGGCCTGGCTACGAGCAGTACTTC.